The source of this T cell receptor (beta chain) is a study of radiotherapy plus CTLA-4 blockade in lung cancer. Study background: An objective response was seen in 15% to 20% of patients, and disease control in 31%. Study-wide points: Interferon-beta and early blood T cell clone dynamics reportedly predicted response best.

From germline, CDR1 is GTSNPN and CDR2 SVGIG (reference sequence). J gave up 6 bases and V 5 bases, and 5 bases lay outside the gene matches. The CDR3 totals 13 residues. For this clone: Its antigen is undetermined.

Assay: immunoSEQ multiplex PCR; the TCRdb copy retains only in-frame clones and omits some. In the table there are nearly 95,000 clones, roughly four fifths of which are singletons. The V call is TRBV30, the J call TRBJ2-2; 8 positions match TRBD1. The source is a human donor with non-small cell lung cancer that progressed on radiotherapy plus ipilimumab. The material was peripheral blood, obtained from a patient treated with radiotherapy plus ipilimumab. The CDR3 protein is CAWGQGVAGELFF. The CDR3 bases are TGTGCCTGGGGACAGGGAGTTGCCGGGGAGCTGTTTTTT.